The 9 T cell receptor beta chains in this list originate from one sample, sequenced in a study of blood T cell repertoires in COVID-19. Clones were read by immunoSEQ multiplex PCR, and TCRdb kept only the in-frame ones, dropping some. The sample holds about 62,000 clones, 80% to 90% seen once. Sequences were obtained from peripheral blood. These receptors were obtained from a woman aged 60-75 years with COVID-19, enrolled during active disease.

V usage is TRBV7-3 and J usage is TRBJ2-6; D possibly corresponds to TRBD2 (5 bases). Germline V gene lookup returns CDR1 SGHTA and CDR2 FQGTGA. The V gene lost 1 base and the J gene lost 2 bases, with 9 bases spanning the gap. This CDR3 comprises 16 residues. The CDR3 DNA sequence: TGTGCCAGCAGCTTAAGATCCGGGGCTGGGGCCAACGTCCTGACTTTC. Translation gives CASSLRSGAGANVLTF.

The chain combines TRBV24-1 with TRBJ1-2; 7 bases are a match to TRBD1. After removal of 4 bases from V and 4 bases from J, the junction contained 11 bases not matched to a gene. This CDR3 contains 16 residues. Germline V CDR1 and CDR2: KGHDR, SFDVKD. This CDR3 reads CATSDRRQGIGYGYTF. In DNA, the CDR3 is TGTGCCACCAGTGACCGGAGACAGGGTATAGGCTATGGCTACACCTTC.

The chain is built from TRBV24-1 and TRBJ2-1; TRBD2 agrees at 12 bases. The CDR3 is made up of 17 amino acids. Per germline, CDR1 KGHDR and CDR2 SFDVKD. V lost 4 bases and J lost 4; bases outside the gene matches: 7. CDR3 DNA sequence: TGTGCCACCAGTGACCTCCCCACTAGCGGGAGGTACAATGAGCAGTTCTTC. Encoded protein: CATSDLPTSGRYNEQFF.

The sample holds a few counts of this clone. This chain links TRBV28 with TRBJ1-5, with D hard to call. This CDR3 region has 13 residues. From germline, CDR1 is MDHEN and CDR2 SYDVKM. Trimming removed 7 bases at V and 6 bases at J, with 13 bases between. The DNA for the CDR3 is TGTGCCAGCAAGAGAGCCGGGGTTCAGCCCCAGCATTTT. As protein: CASKRAGVQPQHF.

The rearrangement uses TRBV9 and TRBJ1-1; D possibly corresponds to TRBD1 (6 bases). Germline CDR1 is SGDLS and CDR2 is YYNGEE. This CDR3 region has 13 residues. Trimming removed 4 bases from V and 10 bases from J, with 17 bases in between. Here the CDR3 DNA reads TGTGCCAGCAGCCCGGAGTTAGGGGGTCGAGCTTTCTTT. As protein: CASSPELGGRAFF.

CDR3 nucleotide sequence: TGTGCCAGCACCCTTTTGCAGGCCGGGGACATTCAGTACTTC. It translates to CASTLLQAGDIQYF. V and J are TRBV2 and TRBJ2-4; D is possibly TRBD2 (5 bases). Germline-derived CDR1 and CDR2 are SNHLY and FYNNEI. The CDR3 totals 14 residues. Trimming took off 7 bases at V and 8 bases at J, with 18 bases between the two ends. The full variable domain, its missing parts supplied by reference TRBV2 and TRBJ2-4, is EPEVTQTPSHQVTQMGQEVILRCVPISNHLYFYWYRQILGQKVEFLVSFYNNEISEKSEIFDDQFSVERPDGSNFTLKIRSTKLEDSAMYFCASTLLQAGDIQYFGAGTRLSVL.

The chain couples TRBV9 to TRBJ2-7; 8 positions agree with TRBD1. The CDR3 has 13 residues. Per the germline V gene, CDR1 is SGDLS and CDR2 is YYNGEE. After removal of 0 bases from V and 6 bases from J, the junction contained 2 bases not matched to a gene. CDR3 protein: CASSVETGAEQYF. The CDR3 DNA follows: TGTGCCAGCAGCGTAGAGACAGGGGCCGAGCAGTACTTC.

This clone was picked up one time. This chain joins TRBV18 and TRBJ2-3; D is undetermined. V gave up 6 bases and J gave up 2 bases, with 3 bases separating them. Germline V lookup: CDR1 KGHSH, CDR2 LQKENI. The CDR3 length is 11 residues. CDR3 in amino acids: CASSFTDTQYF. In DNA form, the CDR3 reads TGTGCCAGCTCCTTCACAGATACGCAGTATTTT.

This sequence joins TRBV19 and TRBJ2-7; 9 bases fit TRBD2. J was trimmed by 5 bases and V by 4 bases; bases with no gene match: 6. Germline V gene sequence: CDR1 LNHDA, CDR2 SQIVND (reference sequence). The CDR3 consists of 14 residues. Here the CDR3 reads CASSTASGTHEQYF. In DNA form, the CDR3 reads TGTGCCAGTAGTACGGCTAGCGGGACCCACGAGCAGTACTTC. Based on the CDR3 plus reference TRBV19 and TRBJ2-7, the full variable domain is DGGITQSPKYLFRKEGQNVTLSCEQNLNHDAMYWYRQDPGQGLRLIYYSQIVNDFQKGDIAEGYSVSREKKESFPLTVTSAQKNPTAFYLCASSTASGTHEQYFGPGTRLTVT.